This T cell receptor (beta chain) came from a study of response to subunit inactivated influenza vaccine. Points from the study as a whole: T cells newly recruited by each seasonal influenza vaccination are few, the authors suggested.

Looked up from germline, CDR1 is SEHNR and CDR2 is FQNEAQ (reference sequence). The CDR3 contains 13 residues. Unmatched junction bases numbered 2, after V lost 3 bases and J lost 4 bases. Each CDR3 protein gets one entry after TCRdb re-called the RT-PCR reads with MiXCR. The sample records under 750,000 distinct CDR3 sequences, approximately 12% being singletons. This clonotype was counted only a few times. No antigen is known for it. The sequence was collected from a man aged 50 or older who received an inactivated influenza vaccine. The starting material was PBMCs from blood, obtained on the day of vaccination. The rearrangement joins TRBV7-9 to TRBJ1-1, with 7 bases fitting TRBD1. CDR3 loop: CASSLGQLTEAFF. In DNA form, the CDR3 reads TGTGCCAGCAGCTTGGGACAGCTCACTGAAGCTTTCTTT.